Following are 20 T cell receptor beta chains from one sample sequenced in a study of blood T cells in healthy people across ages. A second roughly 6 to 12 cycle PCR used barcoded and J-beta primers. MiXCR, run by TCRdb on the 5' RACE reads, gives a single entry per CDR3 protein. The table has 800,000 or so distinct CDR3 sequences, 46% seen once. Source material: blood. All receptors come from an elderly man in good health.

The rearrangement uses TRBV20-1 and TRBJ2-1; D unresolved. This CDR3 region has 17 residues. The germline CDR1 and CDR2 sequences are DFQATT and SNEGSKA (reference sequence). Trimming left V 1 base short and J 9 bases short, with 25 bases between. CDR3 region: CSARAFAEPGVGVEQFF. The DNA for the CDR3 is TGCAGTGCTAGAGCTTTCGCGGAACCGGGCGTTGGCGTTGAGCAGTTCTTC.

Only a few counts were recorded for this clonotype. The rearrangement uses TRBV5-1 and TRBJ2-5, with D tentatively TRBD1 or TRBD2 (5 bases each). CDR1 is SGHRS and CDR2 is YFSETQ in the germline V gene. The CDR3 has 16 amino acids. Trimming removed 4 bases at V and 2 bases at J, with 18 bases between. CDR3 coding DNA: TGCGCCAGCAGCATAGGGGACGTGCCGGAACAAGAGACCCAGTACTTC. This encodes CASSIGDVPEQETQYF.

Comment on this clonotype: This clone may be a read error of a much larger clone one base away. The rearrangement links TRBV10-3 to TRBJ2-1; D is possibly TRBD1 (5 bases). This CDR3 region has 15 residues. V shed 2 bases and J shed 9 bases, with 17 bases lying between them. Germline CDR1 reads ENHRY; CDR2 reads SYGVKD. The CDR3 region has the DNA TGTGCCATCAGTGAGCCGCAGGGAACCCACAGTGAGCAGTTCTTC. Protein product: CAISEPQGTHSEQFF.

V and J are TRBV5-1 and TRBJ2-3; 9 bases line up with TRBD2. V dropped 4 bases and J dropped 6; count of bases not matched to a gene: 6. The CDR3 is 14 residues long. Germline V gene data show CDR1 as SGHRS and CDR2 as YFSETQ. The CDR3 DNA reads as TGCGCCAGCAGCCCCGGGACTAGCAGGGATACGCAGTATTTT. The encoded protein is CASSPGTSRDTQYF.

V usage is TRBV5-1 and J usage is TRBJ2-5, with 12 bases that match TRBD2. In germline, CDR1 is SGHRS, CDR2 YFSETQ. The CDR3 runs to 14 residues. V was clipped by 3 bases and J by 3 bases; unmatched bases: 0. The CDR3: CASSWTSGKETQYF. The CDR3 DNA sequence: TGCGCCAGCAGCTGGACTAGCGGGAAAGAGACCCAGTACTTC.

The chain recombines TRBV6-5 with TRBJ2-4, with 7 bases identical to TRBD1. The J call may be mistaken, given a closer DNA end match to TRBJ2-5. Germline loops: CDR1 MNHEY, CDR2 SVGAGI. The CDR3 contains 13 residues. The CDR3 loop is CASSTTGVKTQYF. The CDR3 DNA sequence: TGTGCCAGCAGCACCACAGGGGTGAAGACCCAGTACTTC.

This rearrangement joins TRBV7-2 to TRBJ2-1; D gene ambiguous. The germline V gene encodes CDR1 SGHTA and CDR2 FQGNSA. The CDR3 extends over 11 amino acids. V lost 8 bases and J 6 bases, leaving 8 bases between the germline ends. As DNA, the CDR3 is TGTGCCAGCGGGCGACTCAATGAGCAGTTCTTC. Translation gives CASGRLNEQFF. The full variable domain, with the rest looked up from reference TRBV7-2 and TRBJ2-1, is GAGVSQSPSNKVTEKGKDVELRCDPISGHTALYWYRQSLGQGLEFLIYFQGNSAPDKSGLPSDRFSAERTGGSVSTLTIQRTQQEDSAVYLCASGRLNEQFFGPGTRLTVL.

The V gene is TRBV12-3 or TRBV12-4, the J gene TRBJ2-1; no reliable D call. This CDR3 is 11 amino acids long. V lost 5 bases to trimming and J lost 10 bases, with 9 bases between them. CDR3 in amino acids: CASSPDFEQFF. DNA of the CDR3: TGTGCCAGCAGTCCCGATTTCGAGCAGTTCTTC.

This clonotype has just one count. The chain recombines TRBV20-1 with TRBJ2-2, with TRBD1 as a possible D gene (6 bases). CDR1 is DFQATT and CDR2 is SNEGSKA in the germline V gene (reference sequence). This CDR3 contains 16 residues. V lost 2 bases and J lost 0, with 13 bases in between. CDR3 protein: CSARRGSTTNTGELFF. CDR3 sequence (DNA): TGCAGTGCTAGAAGGGGGTCCACCACGAACACCGGGGAGCTGTTTTTT.

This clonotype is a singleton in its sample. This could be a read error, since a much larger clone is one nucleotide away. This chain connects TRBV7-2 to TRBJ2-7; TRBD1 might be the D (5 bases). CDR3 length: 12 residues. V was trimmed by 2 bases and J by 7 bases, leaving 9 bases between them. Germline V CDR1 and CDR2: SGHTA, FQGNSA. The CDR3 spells CASSLQPGEQYF. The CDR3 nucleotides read TGTGCCAGCAGCTTACAGCCAGGGGAGCAGTACTTC.

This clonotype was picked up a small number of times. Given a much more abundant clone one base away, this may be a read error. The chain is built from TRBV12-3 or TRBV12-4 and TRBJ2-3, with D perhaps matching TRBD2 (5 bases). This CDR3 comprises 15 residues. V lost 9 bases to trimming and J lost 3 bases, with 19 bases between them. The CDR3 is CASERGRGSTDTQYF. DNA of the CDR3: TGTGCCAGTGAACGTGGGAGAGGGTCGACAGATACGCAGTATTTT.

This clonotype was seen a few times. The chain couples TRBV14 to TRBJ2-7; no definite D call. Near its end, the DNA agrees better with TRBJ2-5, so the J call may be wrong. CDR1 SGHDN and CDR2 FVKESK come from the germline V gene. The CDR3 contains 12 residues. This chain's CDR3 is CASSRLAETQYF. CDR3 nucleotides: TGTGCCAGCAGTCGACTGGCGGAGACCCAGTACTTC.

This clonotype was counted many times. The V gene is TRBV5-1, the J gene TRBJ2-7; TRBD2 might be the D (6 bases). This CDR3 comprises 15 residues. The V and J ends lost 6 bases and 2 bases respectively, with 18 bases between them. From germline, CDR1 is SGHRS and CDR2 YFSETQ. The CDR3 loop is CASTPEGSGAYEQYF. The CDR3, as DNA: TGCGCCAGCACCCCCGAAGGTAGCGGAGCCTACGAGCAGTACTTC. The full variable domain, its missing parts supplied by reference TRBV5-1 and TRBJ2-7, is KAGVTQTPRYLIKTRGQQVTLSCSPISGHRSVSWYQQTPGQGLQFLFEYFSETQRNKGNFPGRFSGRQFSNSRSEMNVSTLELGDSALYLCASTPEGSGAYEQYFGPGTRLTVT.

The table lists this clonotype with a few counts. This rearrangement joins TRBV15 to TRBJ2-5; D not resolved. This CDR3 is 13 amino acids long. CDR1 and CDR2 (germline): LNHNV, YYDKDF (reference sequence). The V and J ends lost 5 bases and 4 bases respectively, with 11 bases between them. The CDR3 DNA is TGTGCCACCAGCTATTCCAGCGCAGAGACCCAGTACTTC. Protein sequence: CATSYSSAETQYF.

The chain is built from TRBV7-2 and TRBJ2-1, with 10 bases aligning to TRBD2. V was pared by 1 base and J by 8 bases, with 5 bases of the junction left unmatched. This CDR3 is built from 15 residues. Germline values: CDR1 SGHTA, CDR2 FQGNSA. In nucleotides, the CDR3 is TGTGCCAGCAGCTTAGTGCCTAGCGGGGGTCATGAGCAGTTCTTC. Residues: CASSLVPSGGHEQFF.

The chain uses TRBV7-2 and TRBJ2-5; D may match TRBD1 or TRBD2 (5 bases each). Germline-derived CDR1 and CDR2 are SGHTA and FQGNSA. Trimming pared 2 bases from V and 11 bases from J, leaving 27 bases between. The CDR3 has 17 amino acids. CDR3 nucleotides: TGTGCCAGCAGCTTAAGAGGTGGAAGAGGGGTAGCCTACGGGCAGTACTTC. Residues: CASSLRGGRGVAYGQYF.

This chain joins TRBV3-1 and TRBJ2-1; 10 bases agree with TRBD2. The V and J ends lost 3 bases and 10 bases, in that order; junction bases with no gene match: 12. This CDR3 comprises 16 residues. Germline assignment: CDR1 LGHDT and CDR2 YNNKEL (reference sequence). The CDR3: CASSHAWGLATYEQFF. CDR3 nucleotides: TGTGCCAGCAGCCATGCGTGGGGACTAGCGACCTACGAGCAGTTCTTC.

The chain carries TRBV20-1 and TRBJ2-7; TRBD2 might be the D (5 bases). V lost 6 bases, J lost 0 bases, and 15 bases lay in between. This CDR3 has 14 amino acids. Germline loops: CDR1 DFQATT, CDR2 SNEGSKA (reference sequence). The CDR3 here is CSARGQRSSYEQYF. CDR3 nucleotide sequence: TGCAGTGCCCGAGGGCAGAGGAGCTCCTACGAGCAGTACTTC.

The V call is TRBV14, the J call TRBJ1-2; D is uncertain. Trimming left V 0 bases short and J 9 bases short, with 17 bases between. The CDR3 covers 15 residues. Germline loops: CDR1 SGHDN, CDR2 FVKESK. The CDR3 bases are TGTGCCAGCAGCCAAGATATATTGGGAGTAAACCGCTACACCTTC. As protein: CASSQDILGVNRYTF.

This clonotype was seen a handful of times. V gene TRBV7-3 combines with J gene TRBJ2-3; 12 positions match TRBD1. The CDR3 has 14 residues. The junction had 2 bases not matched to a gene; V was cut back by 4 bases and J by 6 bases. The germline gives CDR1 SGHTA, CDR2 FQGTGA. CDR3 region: CASSSGTGGDTQYF. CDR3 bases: TGTGCCAGCAGCTCCGGGACAGGGGGCGATACGCAGTATTTT.